This T cell receptor beta chain was observed in a study of blood T cell repertoires in COVID-19. At the level of the study: Samples taken during acute and convalescent COVID-19 were collected in the United States, Italy and Spain. T cells, B-cell-depleted T cells, or PBMCs provided the cDNA or gDNA that served as material.

Per the original methods: Nucleated cell counts were estimated from reference gene primer amplification. Sequencing was performed with immunoSEQ multiplex PCR; in TCRdb, only in-frame clones are kept and a portion is missing. V and J calls and clone size are given by that table; D and trimming were obtained from the DNA. This table has 390,000 or so clones, around 90% appearing once. This CDR3 has 15 amino acids. Germline lookup yields CDR1 SEHNR and CDR2 FQNEAQ (reference sequence). Germline trimming cut 3 bases from V and 3 bases from J; bases unmatched to any gene: 4. The clonotype was recovered from a man aged 18 to 30 with active or convalescent COVID-19. Source material: peripheral blood. The J gene is TRBJ2-1, the V gene TRBV7-9, with 8 nucleotides matching TRBD1. CDR3 loop: CASSFSGGFYNEQFF. The CDR3 region has the DNA TGTGCCAGCAGCTTCTCAGGGGGCTTCTACAATGAGCAGTTCTTC.